This T cell receptor beta chain derives from a study of cytomegalovirus exposure and HLA in healthy donors. Study context: In a later analysis, the 100 to 150 validation repertoires were reported to have used the same platform as the roughly 610 first-cohort repertoires.

Findings and caveats of the study: The study designated fewer than 200 TCR beta chains cytomegalovirus-associated. Most TCRs appeared rarely, but some public TCRs recurred in many donors.

Clones were read by immunoSEQ multiplex PCR, and TCRdb kept only the in-frame ones, dropping some. The sample has 100,000 to 150,000 clones, about 91% seen once. Germline CDR1 and CDR2: MDHEN and SYDVKM. The CDR3 extends over 14 amino acids. After removal of 8 bases from V and 5 bases from J, the junction contained 9 bases not matched to a gene. On this clone itself: The antigen is undetermined.

Sequences were obtained from PBMCs. The TCR comes from a woman under 30 in good health and CMV-seronegative. V and J are TRBV28 and TRBJ1-5; 7 bases agree with TRBD1. CDR3 loop: CASLTGQLDQPQHF. The DNA for the CDR3 is TGTGCCAGCTTGACGGGACAGCTTGATCAGCCCCAGCATTTT.